A selection of T cell receptor beta chains follows, all from one sample in a study of blood T cell repertoires in COVID-19. TCRdb's copy holds only in-frame clones and misses some; the assay was immunoSEQ multiplex PCR. The repertoire includes about 140,000 clones, 75% to 85% of them detected once, and less than 4.5% sits in the top ten. Sequenced: peripheral blood. The receptors originated from an elderly woman with acute or convalescent COVID-19. CDR3s include the opening cysteine and the closing phenylalanine or tryptophan. The order of the fields is J gene, clone size, V gene, D gene, CDR3 DNA, CDR3 protein. A D gene is named only where the DNA matches it firmly. Clone size appears in some rows only: once, few, many, or a class for an expanded clone.

>TRBJ2-3|.|TRBV10-3|TRBD2
TGTGCCACTCTAGCGGGAGTGAGAGATACGCAGTATTTT
CATLAGVRDTQYF
>TRBJ2-7|.|TRBV2|TRBD1
TGTGCCAGCAGGGACAGGTACTCCTACGAGCAGTACTTC
CASRDRYSYEQYF
>TRBJ2-7|.|TRBV7-2|.
TGTGCCAGTAGGCGGGGGACAGGCTACGAGCAGTACTTC
CASRRGTGYEQYF
>TRBJ1-2|.|TRBV5-6|.
TGTGCCAGCAGCTTACAGGGCGCTTCAGGCTACACCTTC
CASSLQGASGYTF
>TRBJ1-2|.|TRBV19|.
TGTGCCAGTAGTATAGATTTCGTGGCAGCCACGGGTGGCTACACCTTC
CASSIDFVAATGGYTF
>TRBJ2-7|.|TRBV5-4|TRBD1
TGTGCCAGCAGCTTGTGGGACAGGGGGTACGAGCAGTACTTC
CASSLWDRGYEQYF
>TRBJ1-1|.|TRBV7-2|.
TGTGCCAGCAGCTCACAGCCGAACACTGAAGCTTTCTTT
CASSSQPNTEAFF
>TRBJ1-4|.|TRBV6-5|.
TGTGCCAGCAGTTACGAGCACTATAATGAAAAACTGTTTTTT
CASSYEHYNEKLFF
>TRBJ2-7|.|TRBV2|.
TGTGCCAGCAGTGAGAACAGCTACGAGCAGTACTTC
CASSENSYEQYF
>TRBJ1-1|.|TRBV6-1|.
TGTGCCAGCAGTGAAGTGTGGGCAGACACTGAAGCTTTCTTT
CASSEVWADTEAFF
>TRBJ1-4|.|TRBV7-9|TRBD1
TGTGCCAGCAGCTTAACGACAGGGGGGGTTGAAAAACTGTTTTTT
CASSLTTGGVEKLFF
>TRBJ1-6|.|TRBV7-9|.
TGTGCCAGCAGCTTAGAGGCAGGGTTCTATAATTCACCCCTCCACTTT
CASSLEAGFYNSPLHF
>TRBJ2-1|.|TRBV5-6|TRBD1
TGTGCCAGCAGCGGGGGACAGGGCTCCTACAATGAGCAGTTCTTC
CASSGGQGSYNEQFF
>TRBJ2-5|once|TRBV4-1|TRBD1
TGCGCCAGCAGCCGTGGTTTGAGGACAGGGGGAGAAGAGACCCAGTACTTC
CASSRGLRTGGEETQYF
>TRBJ2-1|.|TRBV10-3|TRBD2
TGTGCCATCAGTGATCCGGGACTAGCGGGAGGGCCGAGCTCCTACAATGAGCAGTTCTTC
CAISDPGLAGGPSSYNEQFF
>TRBJ2-1|.|TRBV19|.
TGTGCCAGTAGCCGCACCCTCGGGGATGAGCAGTTCTTC
CASSRTLGDEQFF
>TRBJ1-5|.|TRBV10-1|.
TGCGCCAGCAGTATACAGAATAGCAATCAGCCCCAGCATTTT
CASSIQNSNQPQHF
>TRBJ1-6|.|TRBV6-5|TRBD1
TGTGCCAGCAGCGTCTCGGACAGGGTTTTCCCCCCCCTCCACTTT
CASSVSDRVFPPLHF
>TRBJ1-1|.|TRBV2|.
TGTGCCAGCATGAGCTTGGAGGGGAACACTGAAGCTTTCTTT
CASMSLEGNTEAFF
>TRBJ2-7|.|TRBV7-9|TRBD1
TGTGCCAGCAGCCTTCGGGCGGACAGGTGGTACTTC
CASSLRADRWYF
>TRBJ1-5|.|TRBV19|.
TGTGCCAGTAGTATATCTGGGGGGACTCAGCCCCAGCATTTT
CASSISGGTQPQHF
>TRBJ2-7|.|TRBV2|.
TGTGCCAGCAGTGGGCGGCGGGGCAACGAGCAGTACTTC
CASSGRRGNEQYF
>TRBJ1-1|.|TRBV28|.
TGTGCCAGCAGTTTACTCTCGTCAGGGGCCGCGTGGTACACTGAAGCTTTCTTT
CASSLLSSGAAWYTEAFF